One sample yielded the 10 T cell receptor beta chains listed below, sequenced in a study of spatial heterogeneity in lung cancer. General study findings and limits: Higher tumor mutation counts went along with higher counts of expanded intratumoral alpha and beta TCRs.

Documented time point: sample taken at primary tumor resection. For these TCRs, the target antigens are not known. TCRdb called the 5' RACE reads again in MiXCR, with one record for every CDR3 protein. The sample contains 1,500 to 2,000 distinct CDR3 sequences, just over 20% of which appear only once. The specimen was lung tumor tissue, collected at surgery. These receptor sequences come from a male donor with early-stage non-small cell lung cancer.

In this sample, this clonotype is medium-sized. The library was designed around alpha chains, so this beta chain is a stray read whose abundance carries little weight. The J gene is TRBJ2-6, the V gene TRBV10-2; unclear D gene. The V and J ends lost 3 bases and 2 bases respectively, with 11 bases between them. Germline CDR1 is WSHSY and CDR2 is SAAADI. CDR3 size: 16 residues. The CDR3 loop is CASSDSVGAGANVLTF. The CDR3 DNA follows: TGCGCCAGCAGTGATTCCGTGGGTGCTGGGGCCAACGTCCTGACTTTC.

This clonotype ranks as medium-sized. This beta chain slipped into a library made for alpha chains as a stray read, so its size is not meaningful. The chain has TRBV7-9 and TRBJ1-2; tentatively, D is TRBD1 (5 bases). CDR3 length equals 13 residues. V lost 5 bases and J 5 bases, leaving 12 bases between the germline ends. Germline loops: CDR1 SEHNR, CDR2 FQNEAQ (reference sequence). CDR3 loop: CASSLMGGYGYTF. CDR3 nucleotides: TGTGCCAGCAGCCTAATGGGGGGGTATGGCTACACCTTC.

This clonotype occurred once. This beta chain was picked up by a library intended for alpha chains and is off target, so its count carries little meaning. V usage is TRBV6-1 and J usage is TRBJ1-5, with D hard to call. This CDR3 region has 14 residues. V gave up 8 bases and J gave up 0 bases, with 11 bases separating them. CDR1 and CDR2 from the germline V gene are MNHNS and SASEGT. The CDR3 coding sequence is TGTGCCAGCTTGACAATGAATAGCAATCAGCCCCAGCATTTT. Amino acids: CASLTMNSNQPQHF.

Concerning this clonotype: Since the library was made to target alpha chains, this beta chain is a stray read and its abundance is not meaningful. The gene calls are TRBV5-6 and TRBJ2-3; D remains ambiguous. The germline V gene has CDR1 SGHDT and CDR2 YYEEEE. This CDR3 region has 12 residues. Trimming removed 0 bases from V and 8 bases from J, with 7 bases in between. The CDR3 sequence is CASSLGLATQYF. The CDR3 DNA is TGTGCCAGCAGCTTGGGGTTAGCTACGCAGTATTTT. The full variable domain, in which reference TRBV5-6 and TRBJ2-3 provide the parts outside the CDR3, is DAGVTQSPTHLIKTRGQQVTLRCSPKSGHDTVSWYQQALGQGPQFIFQYYEEEERQRGNFPDRFSGHQFPNYSSELNVNALLLGDSALYLCASSLGLATQYFGPGTRLTVL.

This clonotype is labeled as medium-sized. As an off-target read in a library built for alpha chains, this beta chain has a frequency of little significance. V and J are TRBV7-9 and TRBJ2-3; 8 nucleotides match TRBD1. Germline V CDR1 and CDR2: SEHNR, FQNEAQ (reference sequence). J gave up 4 bases and V 4 bases, and 4 bases lay outside the gene matches. This CDR3 region has 14 residues. The CDR3 nucleotides are TGTGCCAGCAGCTGGGGACAGGACCCAGATACGCAGTATTTT. Protein: CASSWGQDPDTQYF. Combining the CDR3 with reference TRBV7-9 and TRBJ2-3 gives the whole variable domain DTGVSQNPRHKITKRGQNVTFRCDPISEHNRLYWYRQTLGQGPEFLTYFQNEAQLEKSRLLSDRFSAERPKGSFSTLEIQRTEQGDSAMYLCASSWGQDPDTQYFGPGTRLTVL.

In this sample, this clonotype is medium-sized. This beta chain is a stray sequence in a library constructed for alpha chains; its clone size is not meaningful. This chain connects TRBV27 to TRBJ2-5; no clear D. Germline V gene sequence: CDR1 MNHEY, CDR2 SMNVEV (reference sequence). CDR3 length: 16 residues. V lost 5 bases and J lost 2, with 18 bases in between. The DNA of the CDR3 is TGTGCCAGCAGTGGAGAACCGTTCAGGTGGCAAGAGACCCAGTACTTC. The encoded protein is CASSGEPFRWQETQYF.

Relative to its sample, this clonotype is medium-sized. A library made for alpha chains picked up this beta chain off target, so its size means little. This chain uses TRBV7-9 with TRBJ2-5, with 8 bases that match TRBD1. V shed 4 bases, J shed 3 bases, and the junction held 4 bases outside the gene matches. Germline V gene sequence: CDR1 SEHNR, CDR2 FQNEAQ (reference sequence). This CDR3 is 14 amino acids long. In nucleotides, the CDR3 is TGTGCCAGCAGCTCCCAGGGGGCCGAAGAGACCCAGTACTTC. Its translation is CASSSQGAEETQYF.

This clonotype is termed medium-sized. Germline and junction disagree at one end, which may indicate a read error. For a library built for alpha chains, this beta chain is a stray read; little rests on its size. This CDR3 is CASSSPSHNEQFF. CDR3 nucleotide sequence: TGTGCCAGCAGCTCCCCCTCCCACAATGAGCAGTTCTTC. The V gene is TRBV27, the J gene TRBJ2-1; D unclear. This CDR3 contains 13 residues. CDR1 is MNHEY and CDR2 is SMNVEV in the germline V gene (reference sequence).

Judged by abundance, this clonotype is medium-sized. This beta chain turned up in a library designed for alpha chains; as an off-target read, its abundance says little. V is TRBV20-1 and J is TRBJ1-6; D unresolved. The CDR3 has 15 amino acids. Trimming left V 4 bases short and J 3 bases short, with 13 bases between. Germline CDR1 DFQATT, CDR2 SNEGSKA (reference sequence). The chain's CDR3 is CSANRQAGYNSPLHF. The CDR3 bases are TGCAGTGCTAATAGGCAGGCAGGCTATAATTCACCCCTCCACTTT.

By sample share, this clonotype is medium-sized. This beta chain appears as a stray read in a library generated for alpha chains; its size is not informative. The genes are TRBV7-9 and TRBJ1-1; D call uncertain. Germline CDR1 SEHNR, CDR2 FQNEAQ (reference sequence). CDR3 length: 15 amino acids. V was trimmed by 5 bases and J by 0 bases, leaving 13 bases between them. CDR3 nucleotides: TGTGCCAGCAGCCCGCCGGGGAGGATGAACACTGAAGCTTTCTTT. Amino acid sequence: CASSPPGRMNTEAFF.